This TCR beta chain derives from a study of shared clonotypes between healthy human individuals. This clone has just a few counts. Assay: immunoSEQ multiplex PCR; the TCRdb copy retains only in-frame clones and omits some. This sample has about 1 million clones; about 74% occur once, and the top ten carry about 1.5%. The CDR3 spans 14 residues. In germline, CDR1 is LNHNV, CDR2 YYDKDF (reference sequence). V was trimmed by 1 base and J by 4 bases, leaving 8 bases between them. Material: memory CD4+ T cells sorted from blood. Specified subset: CD45RA-negative fraction. The chain couples TRBV15 to TRBJ1-3; unclear D gene. The receptor was derived from a man in his late teens or twenties in good health. CDR3 region: CATSRVAEGNTIYF. Here the CDR3 DNA reads TGTGCCACCAGCAGAGTGGCCGAAGGAAACACCATATATTTT.